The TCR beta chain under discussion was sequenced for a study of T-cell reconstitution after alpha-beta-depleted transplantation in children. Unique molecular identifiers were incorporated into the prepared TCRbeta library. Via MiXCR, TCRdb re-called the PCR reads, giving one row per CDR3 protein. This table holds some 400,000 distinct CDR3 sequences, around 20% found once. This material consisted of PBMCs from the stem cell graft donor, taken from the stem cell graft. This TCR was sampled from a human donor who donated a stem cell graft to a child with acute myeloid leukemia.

DNA for the CDR3: TGTGCCAGCAGTTTAAGCGGGAGGGGGGAGACCCAGTACTTC. Its translation: CASSLSGRGETQYF. The chain recombines TRBV28 with TRBJ2-5, with 10 bases that match TRBD2. Germline V gene sequence: CDR1 MDHEN, CDR2 SYDVKM. The CDR3 consists of 14 residues. V lost 2 bases, J lost 5 bases, and 2 bases stayed unmatched.